This entry features one TCR beta chain sequence. V gave up 5 bases and J gave up 6 bases, with 17 bases separating them. Looked up from germline, CDR1 is SQVTM and CDR2 is ANQGSEA. The CDR3 spans 13 residues. These data originate in a study of control samples from healthy donors and cancer patients. Profiling relied on immunoSEQ multiplex PCR, and the TCRdb table lists in-frame clones only, not all of them. This sample has some 120,000 clones, with approximately 90% found just once. The chain couples TRBV29-1 to TRBJ2-7, with a weak D call TRBD2 (6 bases). The sequenced sample consisted of blood. The TCR was taken from a man aged 18 to 29 in good health. The CDR3 protein is CSVTEQRAFEQYF. As DNA, the CDR3 is TGCAGCGTTACTGAACAGCGGGCCTTCGAGCAGTACTTC.